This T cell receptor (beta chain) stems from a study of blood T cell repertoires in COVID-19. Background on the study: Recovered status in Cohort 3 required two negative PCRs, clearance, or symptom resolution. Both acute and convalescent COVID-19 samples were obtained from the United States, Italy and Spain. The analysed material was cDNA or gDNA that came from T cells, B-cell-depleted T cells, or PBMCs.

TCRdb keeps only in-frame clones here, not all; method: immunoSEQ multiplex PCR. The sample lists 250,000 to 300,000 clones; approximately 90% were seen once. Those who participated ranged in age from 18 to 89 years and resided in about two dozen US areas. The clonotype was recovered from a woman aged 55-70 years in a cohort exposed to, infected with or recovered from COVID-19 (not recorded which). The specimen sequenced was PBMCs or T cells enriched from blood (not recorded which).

The CDR3 DNA reads as TGTGCCAGCAGCTTGGCGTATACAGGGGGCTACGAGCAGTACTTC. Amino acids: CASSLAYTGGYEQYF. The genes are TRBV3-1 (or the pseudogene TRBV3-2) and TRBJ2-7, with 8 bases aligning to TRBD1. Germline CDR1 reads LGHDT; CDR2 reads YNNKEL (reference sequence). The CDR3 is 15 residues long. V was clipped by 5 bases and J by 3 bases; unmatched bases: 9.